The source of this T cell receptor (beta chain) is a study of CD8+CD57+ T cells in acquired aplastic anemia. Study conclusions and caveats: Shared by patients and controls, 25 to 30 CD8+ CDR3s were abundant in patients.

About this clonotype: Its target is not known.

CDR3 and TCR beta VDJ profiling relied on a genomic DNA template. TCRdb used MiXCR to reprocess the reads, holding one entry per CDR3 protein. Among approximately 99,000 distinct CDR3 sequences listed, approximately 49% were seen once. V lost 5 bases and J lost 8, with 16 bases in between. Germline CDR1 reads LNHDA; CDR2 reads SQIVND (reference sequence). The CDR3 has 14 residues. Sample: sorted CD4+, CD8+, or CD8+CD57+ T cells (not recorded which) from PBMCs. The TCR comes from a human donor in good health, serving as a control. This sequence joins TRBV19 and TRBJ2-1, with TRBD2 as a possible D gene (5 bases). The CDR3 bases are TGTGCCAGTAGTCCCGCCGGGGAGATATATGAGCAGTTCTTC. Protein: CASSPAGEIYEQFF.